This T cell receptor beta chain was captured in a study of control samples from healthy donors and cancer patients. Sequencing was performed with immunoSEQ multiplex PCR; in TCRdb, only in-frame clones are kept and a portion is missing. The table lists 80,000 to 100,000 clones, about four fifths of them singletons. The CDR3 runs 12 residues. Germline CDR1 reads SGHDN; CDR2 reads FVKESK. Trimming left V 3 bases short and J 12 bases short, with 13 bases between. This chain links TRBV14 with TRBJ2-3; tentatively, D is TRBD2 (5 bases). The source of this sequence is a woman younger than 45 in good health. Sequencing input: blood. The CDR3 DNA reads as TGTGCCAGCAGCCAGGCCGTCGGGAATCAGTATTTT. It is translated as CASSQAVGNQYF.